Each of the 21 T cell receptor beta chains below was sequenced from the same sample in a study of metastatic and nonmetastatic thyroid tumors. No patient received treatment before thyroid surgery. TCRdb re-processed the PCR reads through MiXCR. Of over 9,000 clones listed, under 30% were seen once; the top ten hold about 21%. The source material was adjacent normal tissue. All receptors come from a male donor with papillary thyroid cancer or a benign thyroid nodule (not recorded which). Some clones in this sample may be carry-over from other donors' samples.

In DNA form, the CDR3 reads TGTGCCAGCAGTGGGGGGCCTGGTTCTGAGCAGTACTTC. It specifies CASSGGPGSEQYF. The genes are TRBV2 and TRBJ2-7; perhaps TRBD1 as D (6 bases). V was cut by 4 bases and J by 7 bases, with 14 bases left in between. This CDR3 contains 13 residues. The germline CDR1 and CDR2 sequences are SNHLY and FYNNEI.

In its sample, this clone was seen a few times. The germline gene is not matched at one end of the junction; a read error may be the cause. This chain joins TRBV19 and TRBJ2-7, with a possible D match to TRBD1 (6 bases). The CDR3 covers 12 residues. Germline CDR1 LNHDA, CDR2 SQIVND (reference sequence). The DNA of the CDR3 is TGTGCCAGTAGCCAGACAGGCTACGATCAGTACTTC. Amino acid sequence: CASSQTGYDQYF.

As to this clone: One end of the junction is discordant with germline, which a read error may explain. In the same sample, other DNA sequences code for this CDR3. The chain has TRBV3-1 and TRBJ2-5, with 7 bases fitting TRBD2. CDR3 length: 16 residues. Germline V gives CDR1 LGHDT, CDR2 YNNKEL (reference sequence). The CDR3 region is CASSPEGWGGPETQYF. The CDR3 nucleotides read TGCGCCAGCAGCCCGGAAGGTTGGGGGGGTCCCGAGACCCAGTACTTC.

This clone is medium-sized in the sample. The rearrangement uses TRBV7-9 and TRBJ2-6; D might be TRBD1 (6 bases). V lost 1 base and J 2 bases, leaving 12 bases between the germline ends. CDR3 size: 17 residues. Germline CDR1 reads SEHNR; CDR2 reads FQNEAQ (reference sequence). The CDR3 is CASSLVGRGAGANVLTF. In nucleotides, the CDR3 is TGTGCCAGCAGCTTAGTTGGCAGGGGAGCTGGGGCCAACGTCCTGACTTTC.

This clone showed up just a few times. The chain recombines TRBV6-1 with TRBJ2-7, with TRBD2 matching over 8 bases. CDR1 MNHNS and CDR2 SASEGT come from the germline V gene. CDR3 length: 14 amino acids. J gave up 2 bases and V 10 bases, and 10 bases lay outside the gene matches. CDR3 loop: CATNPSGGTYEQYF. CDR3 coding DNA: TGTGCCACTAACCCAAGCGGGGGTACCTACGAGCAGTACTTC.

As regards this clone: This CDR3 is also generated by other DNA sequences in the sample. The chain carries TRBV12-3 or TRBV12-4 and TRBJ1-2; D not resolved. The CDR3 runs 16 residues. Trimming cost V 3 bases and J 0 bases, with 14 bases left between them. As DNA, the CDR3 is TGTGCCAGCAGTTTCTCAGGCGGGATTACTAACTATGGCTACACCTTC. The encoded protein is CASSFSGGITNYGYTF.

The table lists this clone with a few counts. The V call is TRBV28, the J call TRBJ2-3, with 9 positions matching TRBD1. With V trimmed by 6 bases and J by 4 bases, 2 bases remained unmatched. Germline loops: CDR1 MDHEN, CDR2 SYDVKM. The CDR3 is made up of 13 amino acids. CDR3 coding DNA: TGTGCCAGCAGACGACAGGGGGCAGATACGCAGTATTTT. Amino acids: CASRRQGADTQYF.

The gene calls are TRBV4-1 and TRBJ2-7; 8 bases line up with TRBD1. V gave up 5 bases and J gave up 5 bases; unmatched junction bases: 5. The CDR3 length is 13 residues. The germline V gene has CDR1 MGHRA and CDR2 YSYEKL. CDR3 loop: CASSTGQGDEQYF. The CDR3 DNA sequence: TGCGCCAGCAGCACTGGACAGGGAGACGAGCAGTACTTC.

This chain connects TRBV19 to TRBJ2-5; TRBD1 matches 7 bases. The last part of the DNA fits TRBJ2-1 better; the J call may be wrong. Germline V gene sequence: CDR1 LNHDA, CDR2 SQIVND (reference sequence). There are 16 residues in the CDR3. The CDR3 loop is CASTTQSATGLYEQFF. Here the CDR3 DNA reads TGTGCCAGTACTACCCAATCCGCGACAGGGTTGTATGAGCAGTTCTTC.

This clone was found a few times. J is TRBJ2-7 and V is TRBV27, with D perhaps TRBD1 or TRBD2 (6 bases each). The CDR3 runs 14 residues. In germline, CDR1 is MNHEY, CDR2 SMNVEV (reference sequence). Trimming stripped 4 bases from V and 5 bases from J, with 15 bases between. The CDR3 DNA sequence: TGTGCCAGCAGTTCCCCCTTTCGGGGGCACGAGCAGTACTTC. It is translated as CASSSPFRGHEQYF.

Judged by abundance, this clone is medium-sized (0.01 to 0.1%). The gene calls are TRBV7-3 and TRBJ2-3; unclear D gene. The CDR3 consists of 12 residues. V lost 5 bases and J 1 base, leaving 4 bases between the germline ends. Germline V gene lookup returns CDR1 SGHTA and CDR2 FQGTGA. The CDR3 protein is CASSPGTDTQYF. The CDR3 nucleotides are TGTGCCAGCAGCCCGGGCACAGATACGCAGTATTTT.

This clone is medium-sized (0.01 to 0.1%) in the sample. The chain couples TRBV12-3 or TRBV12-4 to TRBJ2-1; TRBD2 matches at 9 bases. The CDR3 loop spans 15 amino acids. J gave up 7 bases and V 3 bases, and 7 bases lay outside the gene matches. This chain's CDR3 is CASSFSASGMNEQFF. The CDR3 DNA is TGTGCCAGCAGTTTTTCGGCTAGCGGGATGAATGAGCAGTTCTTC.

As concerns this clone: The junction and the germline gene differ at one end; a read error may be behind it. The J gene is TRBJ2-7, the V gene TRBV9; 9 positions agree with TRBD2. The germline V gene has CDR1 SGDLS and CDR2 YYNGEE. The length of the CDR3 is 17 residues. As DNA, the CDR3 is TGTGCCAGTAGCGTAGAGGGTGGTTTTAGCGGGAGTTTCGAGCAGTACTTC. Translated: CASSVEGGFSGSFEQYF.

This sequence joins TRBV20-1 and TRBJ2-1; 9 bases match TRBD2. The CDR3 loop spans 16 amino acids. From germline, CDR1 is DFQATT and CDR2 SNEGSKA (reference sequence). V gave up 1 base and J gave up 4 bases; unmatched junction bases: 8. CDR3 loop: CSARGSAGGLYNEQFF. The DNA of the CDR3 is TGCAGTGCTAGAGGGTCCGCGGGAGGGTTGTACAATGAGCAGTTCTTC.

This clone is labeled as large. The rearrangement uses TRBV11-3 and TRBJ2-2; no clear D gene. This CDR3 has 14 amino acids. CDR1 is SGHNT and CDR2 is YENEEA in the germline V gene. Trimming pared 5 bases from V and 2 bases from J, leaving 9 bases between. In DNA, the CDR3 is TGTGCCAGCAGCGCCAGAATTAACACCGGGGAGCTGTTTTTT. Translating it yields CASSARINTGELFF.

V usage is TRBV5-1 and J usage is TRBJ2-7; 8 bases fit TRBD2. The junction had 11 bases not matched to a gene; V was cut back by 5 bases and J by 7 bases. CDR3 size: 14 residues. CDR1 is SGHRS and CDR2 is YFSETQ in the germline V gene. The CDR3 spells CASSNRGGPSEQYF. The CDR3 DNA sequence: TGCGCCAGCAGTAATCGCGGGGGGCCCAGTGAGCAGTACTTC.

The rearrangement links TRBV7-8 to TRBJ2-7; TRBD1 matches 8 bases. The CDR3 has 17 residues. The trim removed 1 base at V and 3 bases at J, leaving 11 bases unmatched. The germline V gene has CDR1 SGHVS and CDR2 FQNEAQ. CDR3 nucleotide sequence: TGTGCCAGCAGCTTAGTCGGACAGGGCACAGGGAGCTACGAGCAGTACTTC. This codes for CASSLVGQGTGSYEQYF.

Points on this clone: It may be a read error: a sequence one base away is much more abundant. Other DNA sequences within the sample encode an identical CDR3. The chain carries TRBV5-8 and TRBJ2-7, with 9 bases lining up with TRBD2. CDR3 length: 15 amino acids. In germline, CDR1 is SGHTS, CDR2 YDEGEE. The CDR3 bases are TGTGCCAGTAGCTTCGTCCTAGCGGGGTCCTACGAGCAGTACTTC. Its translation is CASSFVLAGSYEQYF.

The V and J genes are TRBV5-1 and TRBJ2-3, with D unresolved. The ends were cut back, 5 bases at V and 1 base at J, with 11 bases in the middle. CDR3 size: 14 residues. CDR1 SGHRS and CDR2 YFSETQ come from the germline V gene. CDR3 protein: CASSSFAGTDTQYF. CDR3 coding DNA: TGCGCCAGCAGTTCCTTTGCAGGCACAGATACGCAGTATTTT.

This clone was counted a few times. The chain is built from TRBV2 and TRBJ2-3; possibly TRBD2 for D (6 bases). Trimming removed 1 base from V and 3 bases from J, with 11 bases in between. CDR3 length: 15 residues. The germline gives CDR1 SNHLY, CDR2 FYNNEI. The CDR3 nucleotides read TGTGCCAGCAGTGAAGACCGGGGGAGGACAGATACGCAGTATTTT. Amino acid sequence: CASSEDRGRTDTQYF.

This clone showed up just a few times. The V call is TRBV19, the J call TRBJ1-1, with D possibly TRBD1 on 5 matching bases. The V gene lost 5 bases and the J gene lost 1 base, with 11 bases spanning the gap. Germline V gives CDR1 LNHDA, CDR2 SQIVND (reference sequence). This CDR3 spans 14 amino acids. In DNA form, the CDR3 reads TGTGCCAGTAGTCCCGGGGGGACGAACACTGAAGCTTTCTTT. Amino acid sequence: CASSPGGTNTEAFF. The variable domain in full, completed from reference TRBV19 and TRBJ1-1, reads DGGITQSPKYLFRKEGQNVTLSCEQNLNHDAMYWYRQDPGQGLRLIYYSQIVNDFQKGDIAEGYSVSREKKESFPLTVTSAQKNPTAFYLCASSPGGTNTEAFFGQGTRLTVV.